This entry lists 8 T cell receptor beta chains sequenced from one sample in a study of tumor and adjacent non-tumor tissue in lung cancer. The library came from three nested PCR rounds adapted from ARM-PCR protocols. TCRdb fed the multiplex PCR reads into MiXCR, producing one record per CDR3 protein. The repertoire consists of almost 75,000 distinct CDR3 sequences, with nearly 70% occurring once and the leading ten covering roughly 26%. No cell sorting was done before RNA was extracted from the tissue. Distant lung tissue was collected more than 3 cm away from the tumor edge. What was sequenced was distant non-tumor lung tissue. The receptors were sampled from a woman in her forties or fifties with non-small cell lung cancer.

The chain is built from TRBV20-1 and TRBJ2-1, with 7 nucleotides matching TRBD2. Germline loops: CDR1 DFQATT, CDR2 SNEGSKA (reference sequence). This CDR3 is 14 amino acids long. The CDR3 reads CSIKISGFDIEQFF. The DNA for the CDR3 is TGCTCCATTAAGATTAGCGGGTTCGACATTGAGCAGTTCTTC.

This clonotype was observed at least ten times. The chain carries TRBV20-1 and TRBJ2-1; D may be TRBD2 (5 bases). Germline V gives CDR1 DFQATT, CDR2 SNEGSKA (reference sequence). This CDR3 is 17 amino acids long. V was trimmed by 0 bases and J by 4 bases, leaving 19 bases between them. The CDR3 loop is CSARDLFEGTDYNEQFF. CDR3 sequence (DNA): TGCAGTGCTAGAGATCTCTTTGAGGGCACCGATTACAATGAGCAGTTCTTC.

The chain has TRBV12-3 or TRBV12-4 and TRBJ2-2, with D unresolved. This CDR3 has 13 residues. V was clipped by 6 bases and J by 11 bases, with 16 bases between them. The CDR3 region has the DNA TGTGCCAGCAGGAGCCGAGTCGGCGGCGAGCTGTTTTTT. Its translation: CASRSRVGGELFF.

As for this clonotype: One end of the junction varies from germline; a read error may be responsible. The chain combines TRBV11-1 with TRBJ1-1; no firm D call. The CDR3 totals 14 residues. Germline loops: CDR1 SGHAT, CDR2 FQDESV (reference sequence). CDR3 loop: CASSLKELNIETFF. The CDR3 DNA is TGTGCCAGCAGCTTGAAGGAGTTGAATATTGAAACTTTCTTT.

The count of this clonotype is one. Its ends do not fully match the called genes, so a read error is possible. The J gene is TRBJ2-6, the V gene TRBV4-3; D not certain. The CDR3 totals 18 residues. CDR1 is LGHNA, CDR2 YSLEER, per germline. CDR3 DNA: TGCGCCAGCAGCCAAGAAAATGATAGGAACACTGGGGTCAACGTCCTGACTTTC. Translating gives CASSQENDRNTGVNVLTF.

A remark on this clonotype: This may be a read error: a much more frequent sequence differs by one nucleotide. The chain couples TRBV6-5 to TRBJ2-7; D is tentatively TRBD1 or TRBD2 (5 bases each). The CDR3 contains 15 residues. The germline gives CDR1 MNHEY, CDR2 SVGAGI. The DNA for the CDR3 is TGTACCAGCAGTTACGGAACGGGGCTCTCCTACGAGCAGTACTTC. It is translated as CTSSYGTGLSYEQYF.

In regard to this clonotype: Just one base apart from a much larger clone, this may be a read error. The chain uses TRBV4-2 and TRBJ1-1, with D perhaps matching TRBD1 (5 bases). Germline CDR1 reads LGHNA; CDR2 reads YNFKEQ. The CDR3 length is 15 residues. CDR3 region: CATSQGVGGDTEAFF. The DNA of the CDR3 is TGTGCCACCAGCCAAGGGGTTGGGGGGGACACTGAAGCTTTCTTT.

Of note for this clonotype: Given a much more abundant clone one base away, this may be a read error. The chain carries TRBV20-1 and TRBJ2-2, with 7 bases matching TRBD1. Germline V gene lookup returns CDR1 DFQATT and CDR2 SNEGSKA (reference sequence). CDR3 length: 14 amino acids. CDR3: CRARAQGRAGELFF. CDR3 nucleotide sequence: TGCAGAGCTAGAGCACAGGGGCGCGCCGGGGAGCTGTTTTTT.